This T cell receptor (beta chain) was captured by sequencing in a study of cytomegalovirus exposure and HLA in healthy donors. PCR employed 60 Vbeta and 13 Jbeta primers. Repertoires were generated with immunoSEQ multiplex PCR, while TCRdb's copy carries only in-frame clones and drops some. This sample has 90,000 to 150,000 clones, with 80% to 90% found just once. Sequencing was performed on PBMCs. The source of this sequence is a man aged 35-49 years in good health and CMV-seronegative.

The CDR3 bases are TGTGCCAGCAGTGACCCAACTAGCACAGATACGCAGTATTTT. It specifies CASSDPTSTDTQYF. The V call is TRBV25-1, the J call TRBJ2-3; D unclear. Trimming left V 3 bases short and J 0 bases short, with 7 bases between. Per germline, CDR1 MGHDK and CDR2 SYGVNS. The CDR3 extends over 14 amino acids.